This TCR beta chain derives from a study of cytomegalovirus exposure and HLA in healthy donors. Findings and caveats of the study: For most TCR beta V segments, an earlier analysis put the productive rate at about 90% or about 30% of the time. When analyzed later, the rates of TCR association showed variation by HLA locus, with DRB1 the most and HLA-C the fewest. 16,951 TCR beta sequences were associated with HLA alleles at 0.05 false discovery rate in a later analysis. The CMV antigen specificity of three CMV-associated chains was confirmed through in vitro analysis.

In this sample, this clone turned up once. What it recognizes is unknown. The PCR employed 60 Vbeta primers together with 13 Jbeta primers. Method: immunoSEQ multiplex PCR; TCRdb's copy keeps in-frame clones and lacks some. This sample yields 130,000 or so clones, of which about 79% are seen a single time; 1.5% to 2% belongs to the top ten. The sample taken for sequencing was PBMCs. The receptor's source is a female donor in good health and CMV-seropositive.

This chain's CDR3 is CASSHVSGGARSDTQYF. Written as DNA, the CDR3 is TGTGCCAGCAGCCACGTCAGCGGGGGGGCCAGGTCAGATACGCAGTATTTT. The gene calls are TRBV11-2 and TRBJ2-3, with 10 bases matching TRBD2. CDR3 length: 17 amino acids. Germline V gene sequence: CDR1 SGHAT, CDR2 FQNNGV. The V segment lost 5 bases and the J segment 4 bases; nucleotides outside the gene matches: 12. Filled out from reference TRBV11-2 and TRBJ2-3, the complete variable domain reads EAGVAQSPRYKIIEKRQSVAFWCNPISGHATLYWYQQILGQGPKLLIQFQNNGVVDDSQLPKDRFSAERLKGVDSTLKIQPAKLEDSAVYLCASSHVSGGARSDTQYFGPGTRLTVL.